The 5 T cell receptor beta chains below were found in one sample sequenced in a study of blood T cell repertoires in COVID-19. Profiling relied on immunoSEQ multiplex PCR, and the TCRdb table lists in-frame clones only, not all of them. The table records around 200,000 clones, 88% of them present only once. Sequencing was done on a sample of peripheral blood. These receptor sequences come from a man aged 18-30 years with active or convalescent COVID-19.

The chain couples TRBV3-1 (or the pseudogene TRBV3-2) to TRBJ1-6, with 9 bases that match TRBD1. This CDR3 contains 13 residues. Per the germline V gene, CDR1 is LGHDT and CDR2 is YNNKEL (reference sequence). Losses at the gene ends were 4 bases for V and 8 bases for J; bases not matched to a gene: 0. CDR3 sequence reads: CASSRDRDSPLHF. CDR3 coding DNA: TGTGCCAGCAGCCGGGACAGGGATTCACCCCTCCACTTT.

This clone was seen more than once but under ten times. The CDR3 bases are TGTGCCAGCAGTTACTACCGGACTAGCACAGATACGCAGTATTTT. This encodes CASSYYRTSTDTQYF. The chain links TRBV6-6 to TRBJ2-3; tentative D call: TRBD2 (5 bases). V was shortened by 1 base and J by 0 bases, with 8 bases between the two germline ends. CDR1 and CDR2 from the germline V gene are MNHNY and SVGAGI (reference sequence). CDR3 length: 15 residues.

The chain recombines TRBV3-1 (or the pseudogene TRBV3-2) with TRBJ1-1; perhaps TRBD1 as D (6 bases). V dropped 4 bases and J dropped 1 base, with 10 bases sitting between them. Germline V gene lookup returns CDR1 LGHDT and CDR2 YNNKEL (reference sequence). The CDR3 is made up of 14 amino acids. The CDR3 DNA sequence: TGTGCCAGCAGCCTGGGGGCTTCGAACACTGAAGCTTTCTTT. This translates into CASSLGASNTEAFF.

V usage is TRBV30 and J usage is TRBJ1-2; 9 nucleotides align to TRBD1. This CDR3 comprises 17 residues. V lost 4 bases, J lost 4 bases, and 16 bases stayed unmatched. The germline V gene encodes CDR1 GTSNPN and CDR2 SVGIG (reference sequence). CDR3 DNA: TGTGCCTGGACCAGCGGGGGACAGGGTGGTTGGGGCTATGGCTACACCTTC. It codes for CAWTSGGQGGWGYGYTF.

This chain connects TRBV11-2 to TRBJ2-2; 8 bases match TRBD1. The ends lost 0 bases at V and 6 bases at J; junction bases unmatched: 6. The CDR3 extends over 16 amino acids. Germline lookup yields CDR1 SGHAT and CDR2 FQNNGV. CDR3 in DNA: TGTGCCAGCAGCTTAGATGGGACAGGAGGTCCCGGGGAGCTGTTTTTT. Translated, it gives CASSLDGTGGPGELFF.